The present T cell receptor (beta chain) was sequenced within a study of blood T cells in healthy people across ages. A second 7 to 11 cycle PCR used barcoded and J-beta primers. TCRdb processed the 5' RACE reads anew with MiXCR; each CDR3 protein has one entry. This table has 1.5 million to 2 million distinct CDR3 sequences, about 49% appearing once. About this clonotype: No antigen is known for it.

The study, taken as a whole, reports: Unknown donor CMV status possibly confounded expanded clonotype changes.

The CDR3 has 14 amino acids. Looked up from germline, CDR1 is KGHSH and CDR2 is LQKENI. This TCR was sampled from a woman between 40 and 55 years old in good health. Sample: blood. This sequence joins TRBV18 and TRBJ2-7; D is unresolved. The tail of the sequence fits TRBJ2-5 better, so the J call may be wrong. CDR3 nucleotides: TGTGCCAGCTCACCCTTGACAATCCAAGAGACCCAGTACTTC. Protein sequence: CASSPLTIQETQYF.